This T cell receptor (beta chain) stems from a study of T cell responses to AZD1222 COVID-19 vaccine. Sequencing used immunoSEQ multiplex PCR; TCRdb keeps in-frame clones, though not all of them. This sample carries fewer than 130,000 clones, roughly 92% of them seen once, and the ten largest clones take more than 2%. Findings and caveats of the study: After the peak T cell response, and only then, were repertoires sampled. Unmutated variant regions are reportedly targeted by nearly half of spike-specific TCRs. Vaccine-related CD4 TCRs covered spike, predominating at 160-218 and 743-854. Seropositive AZD1222 recipients at baseline numbered only five or six.

A word on this clone: Antigen unknown.

Specimen: peripheral blood, collected 28 days after the second AZD1222 dose. The receptor was isolated from an adult who received the AZD1222 COVID-19 vaccine.

The CDR3 region has the DNA TGTGCCAGCAGCCCCGACAGGGGCTATAATTCACCCCTCCACTTT. It encodes CASSPDRGYNSPLHF. V gene TRBV7-9 combines with J gene TRBJ1-6, with 8 positions matching TRBD1. This CDR3 contains 15 residues. V lost 5 bases and J lost 3; bases outside the gene matches: 3. Germline CDR1 and CDR2: SEHNR and FQNEAQ (reference sequence).